Following are 26 T cell receptor beta chains from one sample sequenced in a study of T cell changes during pregnancy in multiple sclerosis. Data came from immunoSEQ multiplex PCR; TCRdb stores just in-frame clones and leaves some out. Of tens of thousands of clones in the sample, 92% are singletons; the top ten hold more than 0.7%. Here the sequenced sample was CD4+ T cells from peripheral blood mononuclear cells, taken in the third trimester of pregnancy. Receptors originate from a female donor with multiple sclerosis, enrolled in a pregnancy study.

The chain couples TRBV5-6 to TRBJ2-3; 9 bases map to TRBD1. The CDR3 runs 15 residues. Trimming removed 3 bases from V and 0 bases from J; junction bases left unmatched: 2. The germline gives CDR1 SGHDT, CDR2 YYEEEE. The CDR3 spells CASSYRGLSTDTQYF. The CDR3, as DNA: TGTGCCAGCAGCTACAGGGGGCTCAGCACAGATACGCAGTATTTT. The full variable domain, completed using reference TRBV5-6 and TRBJ2-3, is DAGVTQSPTHLIKTRGQQVTLRCSPKSGHDTVSWYQQALGQGPQFIFQYYEEEERQRGNFPDRFSGHQFPNYSSELNVNALLLGDSALYLCASSYRGLSTDTQYFGPGTRLTVL.

V usage is TRBV6-5 and J usage is TRBJ1-6; tentatively, D is TRBD1 (5 bases). The CDR3 totals 14 residues. Germline V gene lookup returns CDR1 MNHEY and CDR2 SVGAGI. The V end lost 6 bases, the J end lost 10 bases, and 16 bases lay between the germline ends. The CDR3 nucleotides read TGTGCCAGCAGCCCGGACAATCGGGGGTCACCCCTCCACTTT. It yields the protein CASSPDNRGSPLHF.

The V and J genes are TRBV6-5 and TRBJ1-3, with D maybe TRBD1 (6 bases). From germline, CDR1 is MNHEY and CDR2 SVGAGI. The CDR3 is 16 residues long. V was shortened by 0 bases and J by 4 bases, with 13 bases between the two germline ends. The CDR3 region is CASSYSIGTPGNTIYF. The CDR3 nucleotides read TGTGCCAGCAGTTACTCGATAGGGACACCGGGAAACACCATATATTTT.

The gene calls are TRBV14 and TRBJ1-1, with TRBD1 as a possible D gene (5 bases). Germline V gives CDR1 SGHDN, CDR2 FVKESK. The CDR3 extends over 15 amino acids. Trimming pared 1 base from V and 5 bases from J, leaving 14 bases between. CDR3 nucleotide sequence: TGTGCCAGCAGCCAAGCGGGGGGGATGAGGACTGAAGCTTTCTTT. Its translation is CASSQAGGMRTEAFF.

A note on this clone: At one end the junction does not follow the germline gene, possibly because of a read error. The V and J genes are TRBV7-2 and TRBJ2-4; 9 bases agree with TRBD1. The CDR3 covers 14 residues. Germline CDR1 and CDR2: SGHTA and FQGNSA. CDR3 protein: CASSVSRQGGFTHF. The CDR3 DNA is TGTGCCAGCAGCGTCTCCCGACAGGGGGGTTTTACGCACTTC.

J is TRBJ1-2 and V is TRBV10-3; D might be TRBD1 (5 bases). CDR3 length: 13 amino acids. The germline gives CDR1 ENHRY, CDR2 SYGVKD. V lost 3 bases to trimming and J lost 3 bases, with 8 bases between them. The DNA of the CDR3 is TGTGCCATCAGTGACGCACAGGACTATGGCTACACCTTC. This translates into CAISDAQDYGYTF.

J is TRBJ2-5 and V is TRBV7-2, with a tentative D call TRBD2 (7 bases). V was trimmed by 1 base and J by 1 base, leaving 16 bases between them. This CDR3 is 17 amino acids long. Germline V gene data show CDR1 as SGHTA and CDR2 as FQGNSA. The CDR3 is CASSLVSGGAIQETQYF. CDR3 bases: TGTGCCAGCAGCTTAGTCTCTGGGGGGGCCATCCAAGAGACCCAGTACTTC.

This chain joins TRBV6-6 and TRBJ2-7; 7 bases map to TRBD1. Germline CDR1 is MNHNY and CDR2 is SVGAGI (reference sequence). The trim removed 7 bases at V and 6 bases at J, leaving 12 bases unmatched. There are 14 residues in the CDR3. The CDR3: CASTLRDSTSEQYF. CDR3 sequence (DNA): TGTGCCAGCACTCTCCGGGACAGCACTTCCGAGCAGTACTTC.

This chain links TRBV30 with TRBJ1-1, with D perhaps TRBD1 (6 bases). The CDR3 has 15 residues. Germline lookup yields CDR1 GTSNPN and CDR2 SVGIG (reference sequence). With 3 bases removed from V and 1 base from J, the gap between germline ends came to 15 bases. The CDR3 coding sequence is TGTGCCTGGAGGATGCAGGGGAAAGGGAACACTGAAGCTTTCTTT. Translated: CAWRMQGKGNTEAFF.

The chain links TRBV6-5 to TRBJ1-5; D is perhaps TRBD1 (5 bases). Per the germline V gene, CDR1 is MNHEY and CDR2 is SVGAGI. Trimming took 2 bases from V and 3 from J, leaving 11 bases between them. The CDR3 runs 15 residues. The CDR3 bases are TGTGCCAGCAGTTACGGAGGGGCGAACAATCAGCCCCAGCATTTT. It codes for CASSYGGANNQPQHF.

This clone was seen once. This chain links TRBV11-3 with TRBJ2-5; possible D gene TRBD2, 7 bases. V was clipped by 0 bases and J by 5 bases, with 13 bases between them. Germline values: CDR1 SGHNT, CDR2 YENEEA. This CDR3 is 15 amino acids long. The CDR3 here is CASSLDMGGRETQYF. The CDR3 coding sequence is TGTGCCAGCAGCTTAGATATGGGGGGGCGTGAGACCCAGTACTTC.

The rearrangement uses TRBV6-5 and TRBJ1-4; D gene ambiguous. V dropped 2 bases and J dropped 5 bases, with 15 bases sitting between them. CDR1 is MNHEY and CDR2 is SVGAGI in the germline V gene. The CDR3 is made up of 16 amino acids. This CDR3 is CASSYLSSSGNEKLFF. DNA for the CDR3: TGTGCCAGCAGTTACCTTAGTAGTTCGGGGAATGAAAAACTGTTTTTT.

The chain is built from TRBV7-2 and TRBJ1-1, with 8 nucleotides matching TRBD1. The germline V gene encodes CDR1 SGHTA and CDR2 FQGNSA. CDR3 length equals 15 residues. V dropped 2 bases and J dropped 1; count of bases not matched to a gene: 3. The CDR3 coding sequence is TGTGCCAGCAGCTTAACAGGGGGGGGGAACACTGAAGCTTTCTTT. Amino acids: CASSLTGGGNTEAFF.

The V and J genes are TRBV19 and TRBJ2-1; 12 nucleotides align to TRBD2. This CDR3 has 17 amino acids. V shed 6 bases and J 10 bases; nucleotides not matched to a gene: 16. CDR1 is LNHDA and CDR2 is SQIVND in the germline V gene (reference sequence). CDR3 in amino acids: CASSTWAVTSGGREQFF. For the CDR3, the DNA is TGTGCCAGTAGCACCTGGGCTGTAACTAGCGGGGGGCGGGAGCAGTTCTTC.

This chain links TRBV19 with TRBJ1-1; 10 nucleotides line up with TRBD1. Germline CDR1 and CDR2: LNHDA and SQIVND (reference sequence). V lost 7 bases, J lost 1 base, and 3 bases stayed unmatched. This CDR3 has 14 residues. The CDR3 coding sequence is TGTGCCAGTATTTGGACAGGGGGGAACACTGAAGCTTTCTTT. It is translated as CASIWTGGNTEAFF.

With respect to this clone: A read error may produce the germline difference seen at one junction end. The rearrangement uses TRBV5-6 and TRBJ2-7; 11 bases are a match to TRBD2. This CDR3 has 16 amino acids. Germline V CDR1 and CDR2: SGHDT, YYEEEE. CDR3 bases: TGTGCCAGCACCTTGTTTGGGACTAGCGGCTCCTACGAGCAGTACTTC. It specifies CASTLFGTSGSYEQYF.

This chain links TRBV7-3 with TRBJ2-5, with 10 bases identical to TRBD2. Trimming removed 2 bases from V and 1 base from J; junction bases left unmatched: 4. The germline V gene encodes CDR1 SGHTA and CDR2 FQGTGA. The CDR3 sequence is 16 residues long. DNA of the CDR3: TGTGCCAGCAGCTTAGGGGCTAGCGGGGGCCAAGAGACCCAGTACTTC. Translation: CASSLGASGGQETQYF.

The rearrangement links TRBV21-1 to TRBJ1-2; TRBD1, the table's D call, was not compared with the DNA. TRBV21-1 has pseudogene status. This CDR3 has 15 amino acids. The CDR3 region has the DNA TGTGCCAGCAGCAACTGGTGGACAGGATGCTATGGCTACACCTTC. It is translated as CASSNWWTGCYGYTF.

The chain uses TRBV11-3 and TRBJ2-7, with TRBD1 matching over 7 bases. Germline V lookup: CDR1 SGHNT, CDR2 YENEEA. The CDR3 sequence is 13 residues long. The J segment lost 1 base and the V segment lost 5 bases, leaving 2 bases of the junction unmatched. CDR3: CASSADRSYEQYF. The CDR3 DNA follows: TGTGCCAGCAGCGCGGACAGGTCCTACGAGCAGTACTTC.

The chain carries TRBV19 and TRBJ2-1; perhaps TRBD1 as D (5 bases). The CDR3 length is 11 residues. Trimming took off 5 bases at V and 12 bases at J, with 11 bases between the two ends. Germline CDR1 LNHDA, CDR2 SQIVND (reference sequence). CDR3 in DNA: TGTGCCAGTAGTCAGGGATTGGGGCAGTTCTTC. Encoded protein: CASSQGLGQFF.

This chain uses TRBV27 with TRBJ1-4, with TRBD1 matching over 7 bases. The CDR3 loop spans 18 amino acids. Germline values: CDR1 MNHEY, CDR2 SMNVEV (reference sequence). Trimming cost V 6 bases and J 1 base; bases outside gene matches: 14. CDR3 in DNA: TGTGCCAGCAGGTCGGCTAGGGGGCTGTGGCTAACTAATGAAAAACTGTTTTTT. Translating gives CASRSARGLWLTNEKLFF.

The chain uses TRBV2 and TRBJ1-6; a weak D match, TRBD1 (6 bases). The V end was cut by 5 bases, the J end by 4 bases, with 18 bases between. This CDR3 region has 17 residues. CDR1 and CDR2 from the germline V gene are SNHLY and FYNNEI. The CDR3 DNA sequence: TGTGCCAGCAGTCAACCCCCAGGACAGACTTATAATTCACCCCTCCACTTT. Translation gives CASSQPPGQTYNSPLHF. Full variable domain (rest looked up from reference TRBV2 and TRBJ1-6): EPEVTQTPSHQVTQMGQEVILRCVPISNHLYFYWYRQILGQKVEFLVSFYNNEISEKSEIFDDQFSVERPDGSNFTLKIRSTKLEDSAMYFCASSQPPGQTYNSPLHFGNGTRLTVT.

Comment on this clone: A read error may account for a junction end that differs from germline. The chain employs TRBV7-7 and TRBJ2-7; 7 bases match TRBD1. Per the germline V gene, CDR1 is SSHAT and CDR2 is FNYEAQ (reference sequence). The CDR3 is made up of 14 amino acids. The CDR3 DNA reads TGTGCTAGCAGCATAAGACAGGGCTCCTACGAGCAGTACTTC. Encoded protein: CASSIRQGSYEQYF.

The chain is built from TRBV4-2 and TRBJ2-5; 7 bases agree with TRBD2. Trimming at V came to 3 bases and at J to 5 bases, leaving 9 bases not matched to a gene. The CDR3 extends over 15 amino acids. Germline CDR1 reads LGHNA; CDR2 reads YNFKEQ. This CDR3 is CASSQDSGSFETQYF. The CDR3 region has the DNA TGTGCCAGCAGCCAGGATAGCGGGTCTTTCGAGACCCAGTACTTC.

J is TRBJ1-5 and V is TRBV19, with D possibly TRBD1 on 6 matching bases. Trimming shortened V by 4 bases and J by 5 bases, and 18 bases separated the two germline ends. This CDR3 contains 16 residues. Germline V gene lookup returns CDR1 LNHDA and CDR2 SQIVND (reference sequence). The CDR3 DNA reads TGTGCCAGTAGTAGAGAATTAGGACAGCCGCATCAGCCCCAGCATTTT. Amino acids: CASSRELGQPHQPQHF.

The count of this clone is one. The J gene is TRBJ2-2, the V gene TRBV19, with TRBD1 matching over 8 bases. In germline, CDR1 is LNHDA, CDR2 SQIVND (reference sequence). J gave up 6 bases and V 5 bases, and 5 bases lay outside the gene matches. CDR3 length: 14 residues. The CDR3 sequence: CASSVDREAGELFF. Here the CDR3 DNA reads TGTGCCAGTAGTGTGGACAGGGAAGCCGGGGAGCTGTTTTTT.